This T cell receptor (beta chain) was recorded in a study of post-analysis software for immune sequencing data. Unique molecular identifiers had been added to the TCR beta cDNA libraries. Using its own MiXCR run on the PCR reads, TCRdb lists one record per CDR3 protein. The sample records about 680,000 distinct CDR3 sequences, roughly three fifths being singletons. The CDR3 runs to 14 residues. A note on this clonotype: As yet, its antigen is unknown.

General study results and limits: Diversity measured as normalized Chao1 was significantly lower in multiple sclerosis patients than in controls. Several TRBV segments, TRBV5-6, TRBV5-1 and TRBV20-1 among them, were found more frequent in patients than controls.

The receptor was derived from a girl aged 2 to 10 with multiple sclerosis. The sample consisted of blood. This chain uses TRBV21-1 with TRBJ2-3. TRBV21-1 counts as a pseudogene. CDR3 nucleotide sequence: TGTGCCAGCACCCTAGGGCTCAGCACAGATACGCAGTATTTT. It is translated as CASTLGLSTDTQYF.